Below, 22 T cell receptor beta chains from the same sample are listed, as sequenced in a study of blood T cell repertoires in COVID-19. Profiling relied on immunoSEQ multiplex PCR, and the TCRdb table lists in-frame clones only, not all of them. The sample has about 100,000 clones; about 84% are singletons. What was sequenced was peripheral blood. Every receptor here comes from a man aged 55 to 69 with acute or convalescent COVID-19.

This clone was observed many times. The chain couples TRBV19 to TRBJ1-6, with TRBD1 identical over 11 bases. With 6 bases clipped from V and 9 bases from J, the junction kept 4 bases outside the gene matches. Germline V lookup: CDR1 LNHDA, CDR2 SQIVND (reference sequence). The length of the CDR3 is 14 residues. Here the CDR3 DNA reads TGTGCCAGTAGGGCTGGGACAGGGGGTTCACCCCTCCACTTT. Its translation is CASRAGTGGSPLHF.

The rearrangement links TRBV11-3 to TRBJ2-3; 10 bases map to TRBD2. This CDR3 has 14 residues. With V trimmed by 4 bases and J by 5 bases, 3 bases remained unmatched. Germline CDR1 and CDR2: SGHNT and YENEEA. CDR3 sequence: CASSSRLAGDTQYF. CDR3 bases: TGTGCCAGCAGCTCACGACTAGCGGGAGATACGCAGTATTTT.

The gene calls are TRBV7-9 and TRBJ2-4; D is unclear. Trimming cost V 5 bases and J 9 bases, with 11 bases left between them. The CDR3 runs 12 residues. CDR1 SEHNR and CDR2 FQNEAQ come from the germline V gene (reference sequence). CDR3 protein: CASSASNGIQYF. The CDR3 DNA sequence: TGTGCCAGCAGCGCATCCAACGGCATTCAGTACTTC.

This clone was seen a handful of times. This rearrangement joins TRBV10-1 to TRBJ2-1; 9 nucleotides agree with TRBD2. This CDR3 is 21 amino acids long. Trimming at V came to 0 bases and at J to 10 bases, leaving 25 bases not matched to a gene. CDR1 and CDR2 (germline): WNHNN, SYGVQD (reference sequence). The CDR3 nucleotides are TGCGCCAGCAGTGAGTCGTACCCTAGCGGGACCAACCATGGGCACCTATCGGAGCAGTTCTTC. Its protein product is CASSESYPSGTNHGHLSEQFF.

This clone was seen a handful of times. The gene calls are TRBV10-3 and TRBJ1-5; possibly TRBD1 for D (5 bases). This CDR3 has 12 residues. V lost 4 bases and J lost 8, with 9 bases in between. The germline CDR1 and CDR2 sequences are ENHRY and SYGVKD. In nucleotides, the CDR3 is TGTGCCATCAGTGGGGGGGTTGAGCCCCAGCATTTT. Amino acid sequence: CAISGGVEPQHF.

The chain carries TRBV9 and TRBJ2-7, with D possibly TRBD1 on 5 matching bases. Germline values: CDR1 SGDLS, CDR2 YYNGEE. This CDR3 is 12 amino acids long. Trimming cost V 4 bases and J 4 bases, with 9 bases left between them. This CDR3 is CASSSQGYEQYF. Here the CDR3 DNA reads TGTGCCAGCAGCTCTCAGGGATACGAGCAGTACTTC.

The chain combines TRBV24-1 with TRBJ2-1; 10 bases fit TRBD1. Per germline, CDR1 KGHDR and CDR2 SFDVKD. V was clipped by 9 bases and J by 9 bases; unmatched bases: 16. This CDR3 has 16 amino acids. In nucleotides, the CDR3 is TGTGCCACCTCCCAGACCGGGACAGGGGCCCAAGCTGAGCAGTTCTTC. Translated, it gives CATSQTGTGAQAEQFF.

The rearrangement uses TRBV11-2 and TRBJ1-1; D unresolved. Per the germline V gene, CDR1 is SGHAT and CDR2 is FQNNGV. The length of the CDR3 is 15 residues. V lost 0 bases and J lost 8, with 16 bases in between. CDR3 loop: CASSLDIIAVDEAFF. The CDR3 DNA sequence: TGTGCCAGCAGCTTAGATATTATAGCGGTGGACGAAGCTTTCTTT.

This rearrangement joins TRBV6-5 to TRBJ2-5; TRBD2 matches at 7 bases. The ends lost 2 bases at V and 5 bases at J; junction bases unmatched: 5. CDR3 length equals 14 residues. Germline V gene sequence: CDR1 MNHEY, CDR2 SVGAGI. The CDR3 spells CASSYRRGIETQYF. The CDR3, as DNA: TGTGCCAGCAGTTACAGGCGGGGGATCGAGACCCAGTACTTC.

This clone is a singleton in its sample. The chain joins TRBV6-5 to TRBJ1-1, with D hard to call. V was cut by 4 bases and J by 6 bases, with 15 bases left in between. Germline V gene lookup returns CDR1 MNHEY and CDR2 SVGAGI. This CDR3 contains 14 residues. The CDR3 nucleotides read TGTGCCAGCAGTTTTCTTGGTCGAGTCTCTGAAGCTTTCTTT. Translating gives CASSFLGRVSEAFF.

The chain combines TRBV30 with TRBJ1-5, with 9 bases aligning to TRBD1. Germline V gene lookup returns CDR1 GTSNPN and CDR2 SVGIG (reference sequence). The CDR3 consists of 16 residues. The V gene end was trimmed by 5 bases and the J gene end by 0 bases; junction bases not matched to a gene: 8. CDR3 sequence reads: CAWATGGTSSNQPQHF. The CDR3 bases are TGTGCCTGGGCGACAGGGGGGACTTCTAGCAATCAGCCCCAGCATTTT.

The chain combines TRBV5-5 with TRBJ1-1, with D possibly TRBD1 on 5 matching bases. V lost 4 bases and J 2 bases, leaving 9 bases between the germline ends. Germline loops: CDR1 SGHKS, CDR2 YYEKEE (reference sequence). This CDR3 is built from 13 residues. CDR3 amino acids: CASSTTGNTEAFF. Written as DNA, the CDR3 is TGTGCCAGCAGCACAACAGGAAACACTGAAGCTTTCTTT.

This chain uses TRBV19 with TRBJ2-1, with D tentatively TRBD1 (5 bases). Germline CDR1 LNHDA, CDR2 SQIVND (reference sequence). Trimming stripped 2 bases from V and 5 bases from J, with 10 bases between. The CDR3 length is 14 residues. In DNA form, the CDR3 reads TGTGCCAGTAGTATATTAGACAGACACAATGAGCAGTTCTTC. Translation gives CASSILDRHNEQFF.

The CDR3 coding sequence is TGTGCCAGCAGTTATATGGGCAGGGGGCACACCGGGGAGCTGTTTTTT. Encoded protein: CASSYMGRGHTGELFF. The J gene is TRBJ2-2, the V gene TRBV6-2 or TRBV6-3, with 8 positions matching TRBD1. The V and J ends lost 3 bases and 3 bases, in that order; junction bases with no gene match: 6. Germline loops: CDR1 MNHEY, CDR2 SVGEGT. CDR3 length: 16 amino acids.

The chain employs TRBV7-2 and TRBJ2-3; TRBD2 aligns across 7 bases. Losses at the gene ends were 6 bases for V and 11 bases for J; bases not matched to a gene: 8. Germline loops: CDR1 SGHTA, CDR2 FQGNSA. This CDR3 region has 12 residues. Here the CDR3 reads CASRGRLAGQYF. As DNA, the CDR3 is TGTGCCAGCAGGGGGAGACTAGCAGGGCAGTATTTT.

V usage is TRBV29-1 and J usage is TRBJ1-1; tentatively, D is TRBD1 (6 bases). Trimming removed 5 bases from V and 8 bases from J, with 21 bases in between. Germline V gives CDR1 SQVTM, CDR2 ANQGSEA. The CDR3 has 14 amino acids. The CDR3 sequence: CSVTGTSRTVEAFF. As DNA, the CDR3 is TGCAGCGTTACCGGGACATCCAGGACAGTAGAAGCTTTCTTT.

This clone was seen a handful of times. The chain combines TRBV20-1 with TRBJ1-5, with TRBD1 as a possible D gene (5 bases). With 3 bases removed from V and 5 bases from J, the gap between germline ends came to 20 bases. Germline loops: CDR1 DFQATT, CDR2 SNEGSKA (reference sequence). The CDR3 runs 16 residues. The CDR3 DNA follows: TGCAGTGCTAGTCGTGGGGCAGGGCGACTTGATCAGCCCCAGCATTTT. It translates to CSASRGAGRLDQPQHF.

The chain recombines TRBV2 with TRBJ1-1, with D uncertain. V lost 1 base, J lost 4 bases, and 7 bases lay in between. The CDR3 is 13 amino acids. Germline CDR1 is SNHLY and CDR2 is FYNNEI. The CDR3 DNA is TGTGCCAGCAGTGAAGTCGGTGCCACTGAAGCTTTCTTT. Amino acid sequence: CASSEVGATEAFF.

The J gene is TRBJ2-1, the V gene TRBV7-3, with TRBD1 identical over 9 bases. With 1 base clipped from V and 5 bases from J, the junction kept 6 bases outside the gene matches. The CDR3 covers 16 residues. Looked up from germline, CDR1 is SGHTA and CDR2 is FQGTGA. CDR3 loop: CASSLMGTGWDNEQFF. As DNA, the CDR3 is TGTGCCAGCAGCTTAATGGGGACAGGGTGGGACAATGAGCAGTTCTTC.

The V call is TRBV3-1 (or the pseudogene TRBV3-2), the J call TRBJ2-1, with a weak D call TRBD2 (7 bases). The CDR3 is 22 residues long. The germline V gene encodes CDR1 LGHDT and CDR2 YNNKEL (reference sequence). V lost 2 bases, J lost 5 bases, and 34 bases lay in between. The CDR3 DNA reads as TGTGCCAGCAGCCAATATCCCAGCAGGGCTAAGGTTGGGGGGGCTTTGGACAATGAGCAGTTCTTC. Translating it yields CASSQYPSRAKVGGALDNEQFF.

The chain joins TRBV6-2 or TRBV6-3 to TRBJ2-3, with TRBD2 matching over 12 bases. CDR1 and CDR2 from the germline V gene are MNHEY and SVGEGT. The J segment lost 8 bases and the V segment lost 0 bases, leaving 6 bases of the junction unmatched. The CDR3 contains 16 residues. CDR3 bases: TGTGCCAGCAGTTACTCCCGGACTAGCGGGATGCGTACGCAGTATTTT. Its translation: CASSYSRTSGMRTQYF.

This clone has more than one count but fewer than ten. The rearrangement links TRBV3-1 (or the pseudogene TRBV3-2) to TRBJ2-7; D unresolved. Trimming left V 1 base short and J 0 bases short, with 10 bases between. The CDR3 contains 15 residues. CDR1 is LGHDT, CDR2 YNNKEL, per germline (reference sequence). The CDR3 coding sequence is TGTGCCAGCAGCCAAGCTGAACTCCTCTCCTACGAGCAGTACTTC. Amino acids: CASSQAELLSYEQYF.